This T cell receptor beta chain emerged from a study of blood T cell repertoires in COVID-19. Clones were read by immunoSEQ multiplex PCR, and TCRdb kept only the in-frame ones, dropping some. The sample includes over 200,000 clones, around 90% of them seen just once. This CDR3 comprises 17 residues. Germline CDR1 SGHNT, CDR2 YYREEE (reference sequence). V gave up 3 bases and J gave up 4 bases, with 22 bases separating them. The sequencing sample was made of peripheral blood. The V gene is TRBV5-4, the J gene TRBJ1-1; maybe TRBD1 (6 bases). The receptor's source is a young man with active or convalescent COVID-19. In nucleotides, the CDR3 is TGTGCCAGCAGCTCGACAGGACTCCAGGGCCGCGCCACTGAAGCTTTCTTT. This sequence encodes CASSSTGLQGRATEAFF.